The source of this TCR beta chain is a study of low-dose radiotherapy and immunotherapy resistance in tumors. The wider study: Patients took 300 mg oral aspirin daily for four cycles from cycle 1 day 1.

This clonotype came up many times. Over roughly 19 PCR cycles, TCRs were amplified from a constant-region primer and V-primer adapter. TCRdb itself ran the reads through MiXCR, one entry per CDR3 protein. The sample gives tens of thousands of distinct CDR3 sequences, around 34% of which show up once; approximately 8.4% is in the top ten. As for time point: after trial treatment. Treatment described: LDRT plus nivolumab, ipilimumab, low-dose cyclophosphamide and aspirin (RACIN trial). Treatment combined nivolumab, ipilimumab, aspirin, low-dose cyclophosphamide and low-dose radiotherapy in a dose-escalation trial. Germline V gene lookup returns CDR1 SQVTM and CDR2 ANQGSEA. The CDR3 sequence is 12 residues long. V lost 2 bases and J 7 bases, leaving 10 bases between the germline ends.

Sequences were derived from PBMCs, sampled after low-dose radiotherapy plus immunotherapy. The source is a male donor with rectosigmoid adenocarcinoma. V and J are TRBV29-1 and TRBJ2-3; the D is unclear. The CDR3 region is CSVEPGAYTQYF. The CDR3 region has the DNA TGCAGCGTTGAACCAGGCGCCTATACGCAGTATTTT.